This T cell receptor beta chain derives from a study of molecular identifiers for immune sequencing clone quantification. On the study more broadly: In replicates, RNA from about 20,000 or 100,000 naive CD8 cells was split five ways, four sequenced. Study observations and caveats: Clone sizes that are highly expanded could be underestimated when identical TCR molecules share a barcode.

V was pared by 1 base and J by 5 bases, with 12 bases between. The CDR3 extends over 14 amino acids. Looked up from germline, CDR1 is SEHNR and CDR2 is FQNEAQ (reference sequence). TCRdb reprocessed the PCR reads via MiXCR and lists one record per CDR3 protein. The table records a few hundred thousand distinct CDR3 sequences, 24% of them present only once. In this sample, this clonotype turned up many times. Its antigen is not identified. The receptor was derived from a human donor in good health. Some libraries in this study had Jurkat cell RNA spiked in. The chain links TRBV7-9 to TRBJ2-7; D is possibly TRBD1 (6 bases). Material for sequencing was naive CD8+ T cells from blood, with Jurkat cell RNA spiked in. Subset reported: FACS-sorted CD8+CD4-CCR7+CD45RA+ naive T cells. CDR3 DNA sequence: TGTGCCAGCAGCTTAGACGCAGGGGTCAACGAGCAGTACTTC. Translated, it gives CASSLDAGVNEQYF. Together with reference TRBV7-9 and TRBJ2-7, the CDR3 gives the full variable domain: DTGVSQNPRHKITKRGQNVTFRCDPISEHNRLYWYRQTLGQGPEFLTYFQNEAQLEKSRLLSDRFSAERPKGSFSTLEIQRTEQGDSAMYLCASSLDAGVNEQYFGPGTRLTVT.